This TCR beta chain derives from a study of response to subunit inactivated influenza vaccine listed by TCRdb under 2018. For context, the study as a whole: To follow how T cells responded to a trivalent subunit inactivated influenza vaccine, the researchers relied on deep quantitative profiling of the T cell receptor repertoire. Overall study results and their limits: It was suggested by the authors that each seasonal influenza vaccination may recruit only a limited number of new T cells.

Receptor libraries were prepared by RT-PCR. Reads for this sample came from an Illumina HiSeq 2500. TCRdb passed the public sequencing reads through fastp at Q25 and MiXCR, retaining productive beta sequences. Each entry is one CDR3 protein sequence, shown with its most common DNA and genes. The sample data list 750,000 to 850,000 distinct CDR3 sequences, and 18% of these were observed just once. The ten largest clones take up 11% of the sample. CDR3 length: 15 amino acids, cysteine to phenylalanine. The read is trimmed to its CDR3 DNA, 45 bases read in frame from base 1. For this chain, trimming is 4 bases at the V end and 5 bases at the J end, and the number of junction bases without a gene match is 5. CDR1 and CDR2, per the germline V gene, are SGHRS and YFSETQ. On this clonotype: Its antigen remains undetermined. Base qualities are missing; no much larger clone stands one base away.

Specimen: PBMCs from blood, collected 5 days after vaccination. The chain is encoded by TRBV5-1 joined to TRBJ1-6; a stretch of 8 junction bases matches TRBD1. This receptor was identified in a middle-aged man who received an inactivated influenza vaccine. Donor details come from another sample of the same person, matched by shared clones. Here is the DNA: TGCGCCAGCAGCGGAGACAGGGGCGATAATTCACCCCTCCACTTT. Its translation reads: CASSGDRGDNSPLHF.